Following are 26 T cell receptor beta chains from one sample sequenced in a study of glioma-infiltrating T cells after dendritic cell vaccination. The time point: after dendritic cell vaccination, including at tumor progression/relapse. The data were produced by immunoSEQ multiplex PCR, yet TCRdb's version contains in-frame clones alone and is incomplete. Counted here are roughly 80,000 clones, around 90% occurring once; the ten biggest clones make up 2% to 2.5%. The sequencing here drew on blood, taken after dendritic cell vaccination. The source of these receptors is a human donor with glioblastoma.

This clone was observed a handful of times. The chain joins TRBV5-1 to TRBJ1-4; 9 bases map to TRBD1. The V segment lost 0 bases and the J segment 7 bases; nucleotides outside the gene matches: 1. Germline CDR1 is SGHRS and CDR2 is YFSETQ. The CDR3 is 14 residues long. Written as DNA, the CDR3 is TGCGCCAGCAGCTTGGCGGGACAGGGTGAAAAACTGTTTTTT. Encoded protein: CASSLAGQGEKLFF.

V gene TRBV27 combines with J gene TRBJ2-3, with 8 bases matching TRBD2. The CDR3 sequence is 15 residues long. After removal of 7 bases from V and 0 bases from J, the junction contained 6 bases not matched to a gene. The germline gives CDR1 MNHEY, CDR2 SMNVEV (reference sequence). CDR3 protein: CASIPLAGSTDTQYF. CDR3 DNA sequence: TGTGCCAGCATCCCCTTAGCGGGAAGCACAGATACGCAGTATTTT.

The V and J genes are TRBV6-4 and TRBJ2-7; TRBD2 is a possible D gene (6 bases). V lost 9 bases and J 3 bases, leaving 18 bases between the germline ends. The length of the CDR3 is 14 residues. CDR1 and CDR2 (germline): MRHNA, SNTAGT. In DNA, the CDR3 is TGTGCCAGTAACACTGCCGGGGGTAACTACGAGCAGTACTTC. Residues: CASNTAGGNYEQYF.

The rearrangement joins TRBV6-1 to TRBJ1-2; D perhaps matches TRBD1 (6 bases). Germline V gene lookup returns CDR1 MNHNS and CDR2 SASEGT. Trimming left V 6 bases short and J 3 bases short, with 14 bases between. This CDR3 has 14 amino acids. The CDR3 is CASRAGATYYGYTF. CDR3 nucleotides: TGTGCCAGCAGAGCAGGGGCGACCTACTATGGCTACACCTTC.

CDR3 coding DNA: TGTGCCAGCAGCCATGGGGGACAGGGGTACGAGCAGTACTTC. This sequence encodes CASSHGGQGYEQYF. The J gene is TRBJ2-7, the V gene TRBV11-3, with 10 nucleotides matching TRBD1. The CDR3 is made up of 14 amino acids. The junction had 5 bases not matched to a gene; V was cut back by 5 bases and J by 4 bases. Per the germline V gene, CDR1 is SGHNT and CDR2 is YENEEA.

This chain connects TRBV7-9 to TRBJ1-1; 7 nucleotides line up with TRBD1. Per germline, CDR1 SEHNR and CDR2 FQNEAQ (reference sequence). The CDR3 is 15 amino acids. Trimming at V came to 3 bases and at J to 4 bases, leaving 8 bases not matched to a gene. The CDR3 protein is CASSFLKGAFTEAFF. CDR3 coding DNA: TGTGCCAGCAGCTTCCTCAAGGGGGCGTTCACTGAAGCTTTCTTT.

V and J are TRBV11-2 and TRBJ2-7; D is undetermined. CDR3 length: 16 residues. V was pared by 5 bases and J by 2 bases, with 19 bases between. Germline-derived CDR1 and CDR2 are SGHAT and FQNNGV. The CDR3 sequence: CASSTLEVRPAYEQYF. The CDR3 nucleotides are TGTGCCAGCAGCACCCTCGAGGTCCGGCCGGCCTACGAGCAGTACTTC.

This chain joins TRBV5-1 and TRBJ1-4, with 7 bases matching TRBD1. After removal of 2 bases from V and 3 bases from J, the junction contained 7 bases not matched to a gene. CDR1 is SGHRS and CDR2 is YFSETQ in the germline V gene. The CDR3 sequence is 16 residues long. The CDR3 protein is CASSFTGAVANEKLFF. CDR3 coding DNA: TGCGCCAGCAGCTTTACAGGGGCCGTAGCTAATGAAAAACTGTTTTTT.

This sequence joins TRBV6-6 and TRBJ1-1, with D uncertain. Looked up from germline, CDR1 is MNHNY and CDR2 is SVGAGI (reference sequence). This CDR3 contains 14 residues. Trimming cost V 6 bases and J 3 bases, with 14 bases left between them. The CDR3 region is CASSLGGGYTEAFF. In nucleotides, the CDR3 is TGTGCCAGCAGCCTCGGCGGAGGATACACTGAAGCTTTCTTT.

This rearrangement joins TRBV7-2 to TRBJ2-4; D is ambiguous. V was trimmed by 5 bases and J by 0 bases, leaving 11 bases between them. This CDR3 is built from 15 residues. CDR1 and CDR2 (germline): SGHTA, FQGNSA. The CDR3, as DNA: TGTGCCAGCAGCCCCCGTTCCCTAGCCAAAAACATTCAGTACTTC. Protein sequence: CASSPRSLAKNIQYF.

The chain recombines TRBV12-5 with TRBJ2-1; 11 bases are shared with TRBD2. Looked up from germline, CDR1 is LGHNT and CDR2 is FRNRAP. This CDR3 contains 15 residues. Trimming cost V 4 bases and J 8 bases; bases outside gene matches: 7. CDR3 amino acids: CASGSLAGEIDEQFF. The CDR3 DNA reads TGTGCTAGTGGTTCACTAGCGGGGGAGATCGATGAGCAGTTCTTC.

The chain employs TRBV5-6 and TRBJ1-2; no clear D. The length of the CDR3 is 12 residues. V lost 0 bases to trimming and J lost 8 bases, with 8 bases between them. CDR1 is SGHDT, CDR2 YYEEEE, per germline. The CDR3 DNA reads TGTGCCAGCAGCTTGGGCCGGGAAGGCTACACCTTC. It specifies CASSLGREGYTF.

This clone was counted a single time. This sequence joins TRBV4-3 and TRBJ1-2; TRBD1 matches 9 bases. The V gene's germline CDR1 is LGHNA and CDR2 YSLEER. The CDR3 is made up of 14 amino acids. V shed 1 base, J shed 8 bases, and the junction held 5 bases outside the gene matches. Here the CDR3 DNA reads TGCGCCAGCAGCCAAGGGACAGGGGTCCGGGGCTACACCTTC. Encoded protein: CASSQGTGVRGYTF.

The CDR3 DNA reads as TGTGCCAGCAGACCCACTAGCGGCCCCTACAATGAGCAGTTCTTC. Protein sequence: CASRPTSGPYNEQFF. The chain joins TRBV7-2 to TRBJ2-1, with 8 bases that match TRBD2. The CDR3 loop spans 15 amino acids. The V segment lost 6 bases and the J segment 2 bases; nucleotides outside the gene matches: 6. Germline V lookup: CDR1 SGHTA, CDR2 FQGNSA.

The CDR3 coding sequence is TGTGCCAGCAGCTCTAGCGGGAGGGTCGAGCAGTACTTC. Translated: CASSSSGRVEQYF. The rearrangement joins TRBV27 to TRBJ2-7, with 12 bases fitting TRBD2. Germline assignment: CDR1 MNHEY and CDR2 SMNVEV (reference sequence). The CDR3 is 13 residues long. With 6 bases clipped from V and 6 bases from J, the junction kept 3 bases outside the gene matches.

V is TRBV15 and J is TRBJ2-3; 8 nucleotides line up with TRBD2. The germline V gene has CDR1 LNHNV and CDR2 YYDKDF (reference sequence). The length of the CDR3 is 16 residues. The J segment lost 4 bases and the V segment lost 1 base, leaving 7 bases of the junction unmatched. The CDR3 DNA reads as TGTGCCACCAGCAGAGGACGGGGGGGCGGCGCAGATACGCAGTATTTT. It codes for CATSRGRGGGADTQYF.

This chain connects TRBV19 to TRBJ1-4; no reliable D call. The CDR3 runs 13 residues. Germline V lookup: CDR1 LNHDA, CDR2 SQIVND (reference sequence). V was shortened by 3 bases and J by 7 bases, with 9 bases between the two germline ends. The CDR3 DNA sequence: TGTGCCAGTAGTATGCGTTGGGCTGAAAAACTGTTTTTT. Translation gives CASSMRWAEKLFF.

The chain has TRBV5-1 and TRBJ2-5, with 11 bases identical to TRBD2. Germline values: CDR1 SGHRS, CDR2 YFSETQ. J was trimmed by 5 bases and V by 0 bases; bases with no gene match: 6. The CDR3 covers 16 residues. CDR3 in amino acids: CASSLAAVAGGETQYF. Here the CDR3 DNA reads TGCGCCAGCAGCTTGGCCGCGGTAGCGGGGGGGGAGACCCAGTACTTC.

This chain joins TRBV5-1 and TRBJ2-7; D might be TRBD1 (7 bases). The germline CDR1 and CDR2 sequences are SGHRS and YFSETQ. The CDR3 is made up of 15 amino acids. Between the trimmed V and J ends, which lost 7 bases and 3 bases, there was a span of 20 bases. In nucleotides, the CDR3 is TGCGCCAGCGGCTACAGGGGCCAGGACTACTACGAGCAGTACTTC. Translated, it gives CASGYRGQDYYEQYF.

V is TRBV6-5 and J is TRBJ2-7; possibly TRBD1 for D (5 bases). This CDR3 spans 14 amino acids. The germline V gene encodes CDR1 MNHEY and CDR2 SVGAGI. The V end was cut by 0 bases, the J end by 2 bases, with 8 bases between. CDR3 DNA sequence: TGTGCCAGCAGTTACTCCACAGGAACCTACGAGCAGTACTTC. Encoded protein: CASSYSTGTYEQYF.

The V call is TRBV7-3, the J call TRBJ2-7; D is possibly TRBD2 (6 bases). The CDR3 loop spans 15 amino acids. Germline assignment: CDR1 SGHTA and CDR2 FQGTGA. V dropped 5 bases and J dropped 5 bases, with 19 bases sitting between them. CDR3 amino acids: CASSPEVGGTNEQYF. The CDR3 bases are TGTGCCAGCAGCCCAGAGGTGGGCGGGACGAACGAGCAGTACTTC.

The chain links TRBV9 to TRBJ2-1, with a possible D match to TRBD2 (6 bases). V dropped 0 bases and J dropped 2 bases, with 18 bases sitting between them. Germline values: CDR1 SGDLS, CDR2 YYNGEE. This CDR3 is 18 amino acids long. The CDR3 sequence is CASSVARGLANPYNEQFF. CDR3 DNA sequence: TGTGCCAGCAGCGTAGCGAGGGGCCTAGCGAATCCCTACAATGAGCAGTTCTTC.

The gene calls are TRBV7-2 and TRBJ2-5; TRBD1 aligns across 8 bases. The germline V gene encodes CDR1 SGHTA and CDR2 FQGNSA. This CDR3 has 14 amino acids. Unmatched junction bases numbered 8, after V lost 6 bases and J lost 5 bases. DNA of the CDR3: TGTGCCAGCAGAAGCCCAGGGGGCACGGAGACCCAGTACTTC. Encoded protein: CASRSPGGTETQYF.

The chain uses TRBV7-9 and TRBJ2-7; TRBD2 agrees at 8 bases. CDR1 and CDR2 (germline): SEHNR, FQNEAQ (reference sequence). J gave up 6 bases and V 5 bases, and 3 bases lay outside the gene matches. The length of the CDR3 is 12 residues. This CDR3 is CASSPAGVEQYF. In nucleotides, the CDR3 is TGTGCCAGCAGCCCAGCGGGAGTCGAGCAGTACTTC. Combining the CDR3 with reference TRBV7-9 and TRBJ2-7 gives the whole variable domain DTGVSQNPRHKITKRGQNVTFRCDPISEHNRLYWYRQTLGQGPEFLTYFQNEAQLEKSRLLSDRFSAERPKGSFSTLEIQRTEQGDSAMYLCASSPAGVEQYFGPGTRLTVT.

This clone showed up just a few times. The rearrangement joins TRBV2 to TRBJ1-1; D remains unclear. CDR1 is SNHLY and CDR2 is FYNNEI in the germline V gene. Trimming pared 4 bases from V and 4 bases from J, leaving 16 bases between. The length of the CDR3 is 15 residues. The CDR3 here is CASSGALGVGTEAFF. In DNA, the CDR3 is TGTGCCAGCAGTGGGGCGCTCGGGGTGGGCACTGAAGCTTTCTTT.

V is TRBV6-5 and J is TRBJ2-2; weak D call: TRBD2 (6 bases). The V end lost 11 bases, the J end lost 5 bases, and 12 bases lay between the germline ends. The CDR3 is 12 residues long. Germline V gene sequence: CDR1 MNHEY, CDR2 SVGAGI. The CDR3 loop reads CAVGRGTGELFF. CDR3 bases: TGTGCCGTAGGCCGGGGGACCGGGGAGCTGTTTTTT.